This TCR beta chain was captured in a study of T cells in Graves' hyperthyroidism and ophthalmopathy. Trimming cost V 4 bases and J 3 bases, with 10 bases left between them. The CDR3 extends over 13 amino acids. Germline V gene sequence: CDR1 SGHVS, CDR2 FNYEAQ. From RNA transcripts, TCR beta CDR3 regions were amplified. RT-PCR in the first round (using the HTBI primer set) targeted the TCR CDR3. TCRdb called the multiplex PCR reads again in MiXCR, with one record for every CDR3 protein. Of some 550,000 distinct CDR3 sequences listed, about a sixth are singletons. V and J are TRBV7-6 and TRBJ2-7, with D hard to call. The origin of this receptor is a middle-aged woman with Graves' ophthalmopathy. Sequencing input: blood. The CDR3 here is CASSYKDGYEQYF. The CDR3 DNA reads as TGTGCCAGCAGCTATAAAGACGGCTACGAGCAGTACTTC. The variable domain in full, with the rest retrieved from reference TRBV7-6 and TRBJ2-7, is GAGVSQSPRYKVTKRGQDVALRCDPISGHVSLYWYRQALGQGPEFLTYFNYEAQQDKSGLPNDRFSAERPEGSISTLTIQRTEQRDSAMYRCASSYKDGYEQYFGPGTRLTVT.